Shown below are 32 T cell receptor beta chains from a single sample sequenced in a study of spatial heterogeneity in lung cancer. TCRdb re-analysed the 5' RACE reads in MiXCR, keeping a single row per CDR3 protein. The sample consists of some 83,000 distinct CDR3 sequences, around 21% of them appearing once. Time point noted: sample taken at primary tumor resection. Sequencing covered unsorted whole RNA taken from tumor, nontumor lung or frozen PBMC. The material was PBMCs, obtained at surgery. The receptors stem from a male donor with early-stage non-small cell lung cancer.

Note on this clonotype: This CDR3 is missing its conserved last phenylalanine or tryptophan, likely due to a read error. The gene calls are TRBV11-2 and TRBJ2-3, with 7 bases aligning to TRBD2. The CDR3 length is 15 residues. Germline CDR1 is SGHAT and CDR2 is FQNNGV. V trimming: 2 bases; J trimming: 3 bases; junction bases outside the gene matches: 5. The CDR3 is CASSLSAGPTDTQYS. The CDR3 DNA is TGTGCCAGCAGCTTATCAGCGGGGCCGACAGATACGCAGTATTCT.

The CDR3 DNA is TGTGCCAGCACAGACTTGGGGGCCAACGTCCTGACTTTC. Translating it yields CASTDLGANVLTF. This chain uses TRBV25-1 with TRBJ2-6; D is undetermined. Germline V gene lookup returns CDR1 MGHDK and CDR2 SYGVNS. This CDR3 contains 13 residues. V was shortened by 7 bases and J by 4 bases, with 8 bases between the two germline ends. Supplemented by reference TRBV25-1 and TRBJ2-6, the full variable domain reads EADIYQTPRYLVIGTGKKITLECSQTMGHDKMYWYQQDPGMELHLIHYSYGVNSTEKGDLSSESTVSRIRTEHFPLTLESARPSHTSQYLCASTDLGANVLTFGAGSRLTVL.

The V gene is TRBV20-1, the J gene TRBJ2-1, with a possible D match to TRBD2 (7 bases). The V end was cut by 6 bases, the J end by 5 bases, with 20 bases between. Germline loops: CDR1 DFQATT, CDR2 SNEGSKA (reference sequence). The CDR3 is made up of 15 amino acids. CDR3 in amino acids: CSAPGGGLSNNEQFF. In nucleotides, the CDR3 is TGCAGTGCCCCCGGCGGGGGCCTGTCTAACAATGAGCAGTTCTTC.

This clonotype was seen a handful of times. The J gene is TRBJ2-5, the V gene TRBV7-2; D assignment may be TRBD1 or TRBD2 (5 bases each). V lost 3 bases to trimming and J lost 4 bases, with 12 bases between them. The CDR3 spans 14 residues. Germline values: CDR1 SGHTA, CDR2 FQGNSA. DNA of the CDR3: TGTGCCAGCAGCTTGTATGGGGGTGGAGAGACCCAGTACTTC. Protein sequence: CASSLYGGGETQYF.

There are a few counts of this clonotype. The chain couples TRBV29-1 to TRBJ2-1; D unresolved. There are 13 residues in the CDR3. The germline V and J ends were trimmed by 3 bases and 10 bases, with 16 bases remaining between them. Per germline, CDR1 SQVTM and CDR2 ANQGSEA. Here the CDR3 reads CSVDGPLVGEQFF. CDR3 in DNA: TGCAGCGTTGATGGCCCTTTAGTGGGGGAGCAGTTCTTC.

The CDR3 region has the DNA TGTGCCAGCAGCTTACAACAGTCCTACGAGCAGTACTTC. Translation: CASSLQQSYEQYF. J is TRBJ2-7 and V is TRBV7-2, with D uncertain. Germline V gene data show CDR1 as SGHTA and CDR2 as FQGNSA. With 2 bases removed from V and 1 base from J, the gap between germline ends came to 6 bases. CDR3 length: 13 residues.

This clonotype has just a few counts. This chain links TRBV20-1 with TRBJ1-3, with D possibly TRBD1 on 6 matching bases. The V end was cut by 5 bases, the J end by 0 bases, with 14 bases between. This CDR3 has 15 amino acids. Per germline, CDR1 DFQATT and CDR2 SNEGSKA (reference sequence). The CDR3 DNA sequence: TGCAGTGCTCCCCTACAGGGTCTCTCTGGAAACACCATATATTTT. Encoded protein: CSAPLQGLSGNTIYF.

This clonotype was counted only a few times. The CDR3 region is CASTPDRGYGYTF. DNA of the CDR3: TGTGCCAGTACCCCGGACAGGGGCTATGGCTACACCTTC. The chain is built from TRBV19 and TRBJ1-2; 9 nucleotides line up with TRBD1. The CDR3 has 13 amino acids. Trimming at V came to 7 bases and at J to 4 bases, leaving 4 bases not matched to a gene. Germline lookup yields CDR1 LNHDA and CDR2 SQIVND (reference sequence). Full variable domain (outside the CDR3, taken from reference TRBV19 and TRBJ1-2): DGGITQSPKYLFRKEGQNVTLSCEQNLNHDAMYWYRQDPGQGLRLIYYSQIVNDFQKGDIAEGYSVSREKKESFPLTVTSAQKNPTAFYLCASTPDRGYGYTFGSGTRLTVV.

In this sample, this clonotype turned up a few times. The chain recombines TRBV24-1 with TRBJ1-5; the D gene is possibly TRBD1 (6 bases). This CDR3 contains 12 residues. Germline CDR1 reads KGHDR; CDR2 reads SFDVKD. V was shortened by 7 bases and J by 4 bases, with 7 bases between the two germline ends. The CDR3 coding sequence is TGTGCCACCAGCACAGGGAATCAGCCCCAGCATTTT. It is translated as CATSTGNQPQHF.

This clonotype occurred many times. The chain carries TRBV7-6 and TRBJ1-6; 8 bases are shared with TRBD1. The CDR3 covers 15 residues. Germline V gene lookup returns CDR1 SGHVS and CDR2 FNYEAQ. With 5 bases clipped from V and 7 bases from J, the junction kept 7 bases outside the gene matches. The CDR3, as DNA: TGTGCCAGCAGCACCCGACAGGGGATGAATTCACCCCTCCACTTT. This codes for CASSTRQGMNSPLHF.

This clonotype was counted only a few times. The chain employs TRBV28 and TRBJ1-1; D not certain. The CDR3 covers 14 residues. Trimming removed 2 bases from V and 1 base from J, with 8 bases in between. Germline values: CDR1 MDHEN, CDR2 SYDVKM. The CDR3 here is CASSLVGKNTEAFF. As DNA, the CDR3 is TGTGCCAGCAGTTTAGTGGGGAAGAACACTGAAGCTTTCTTT.

This chain links TRBV5-4 with TRBJ2-1; D may correspond to TRBD1 or TRBD2 (6 bases each). V lost 4 bases, J lost 4 bases, and 15 bases lay in between. The CDR3 has 15 residues. Germline assignment: CDR1 SGHNT and CDR2 YYREEE (reference sequence). Here the CDR3 reads CASSLLGGPYNEQFF. CDR3 in DNA: TGTGCCAGCAGCCTTCTTGGGGGGCCTTACAATGAGCAGTTCTTC.

The V and J genes are TRBV5-1 and TRBJ1-5; possible D gene TRBD1, 5 bases. V lost 0 bases to trimming and J lost 4 bases, with 11 bases between them. This CDR3 comprises 15 residues. The germline gives CDR1 SGHRS, CDR2 YFSETQ. CDR3 in amino acids: CASSLAGLKNQPQHF. The CDR3 DNA follows: TGCGCCAGCAGCTTGGCGGGACTGAAGAATCAGCCCCAGCATTTT.

This chain links TRBV2 with TRBJ1-5; D uncertain. Germline V gene data show CDR1 as SNHLY and CDR2 as FYNNEI. Trimming pared 7 bases from V and 3 bases from J, leaving 10 bases between. This CDR3 contains 13 residues. The CDR3 spells CASTKSDNQPQHF. In DNA form, the CDR3 reads TGTGCCAGCACGAAAAGTGACAATCAGCCCCAGCATTTT.

The J gene is TRBJ2-3, the V gene TRBV5-1, with a weak D call TRBD2 (5 bases). The CDR3 runs to 14 residues. Germline CDR1 reads SGHRS; CDR2 reads YFSETQ. The V and J ends lost 3 bases and 1 base respectively, with 9 bases between them. The CDR3 loop reads CASSSDYRTDTQYF. The CDR3 nucleotides read TGCGCCAGCAGCTCAGACTACCGCACAGATACGCAGTATTTT. Using reference TRBV5-1 and TRBJ2-3 for the parts outside the CDR3, the full variable domain is KAGVTQTPRYLIKTRGQQVTLSCSPISGHRSVSWYQQTPGQGLQFLFEYFSETQRNKGNFPGRFSGRQFSNSRSEMNVSTLELGDSALYLCASSSDYRTDTQYFGPGTRLTVL.

This clonotype was detected a few times. This chain connects TRBV27 to TRBJ2-7; perhaps TRBD2 as D (5 bases). Germline CDR1 is MNHEY and CDR2 is SMNVEV (reference sequence). V was cut by 6 bases and J by 0 bases, with 15 bases left in between. The CDR3 runs to 15 residues. Here the CDR3 reads CASRRLAQVSYEQYF. The CDR3 nucleotides are TGTGCCAGCAGAAGGCTAGCTCAGGTCTCCTACGAGCAGTACTTC.

This chain joins TRBV5-6 and TRBJ1-5, with 10 bases identical to TRBD1. The CDR3 is made up of 15 amino acids. J lost 5 bases, V lost 3 bases, and 5 bases had no gene match. CDR1 and CDR2 (germline): SGHDT, YYEEEE. This chain's CDR3 is CASSSGTGEYQPQHF. In DNA, the CDR3 is TGTGCCAGCAGCTCCGGGACAGGGGAGTATCAGCCCCAGCATTTT. Full variable domain (rest looked up from reference TRBV5-6 and TRBJ1-5): DAGVTQSPTHLIKTRGQQVTLRCSPKSGHDTVSWYQQALGQGPQFIFQYYEEEERQRGNFPDRFSGHQFPNYSSELNVNALLLGDSALYLCASSSGTGEYQPQHFGDGTRLSIL.

The chain has TRBV6-5 and TRBJ1-5; D is undetermined. This CDR3 spans 14 amino acids. The germline V and J ends were trimmed by 6 bases and 5 bases, with 14 bases remaining between them. Per germline, CDR1 MNHEY and CDR2 SVGAGI. Written as DNA, the CDR3 is TGTGCCAGCAGCCCCGGGGAGGGTGATCAGCCCCAGCATTTT. Its protein is CASSPGEGDQPQHF.

This chain joins TRBV5-5 and TRBJ1-4, with D unresolved. Germline V gene data show CDR1 as SGHKS and CDR2 as YYEKEE (reference sequence). This CDR3 has 13 amino acids. Trimming removed 0 bases at V and 10 bases at J, with 10 bases between. The CDR3 protein is CASSLVEVGKLFF. Here the CDR3 DNA reads TGTGCCAGCAGCTTGGTGGAAGTCGGAAAACTGTTTTTT.

This rearrangement joins TRBV7-8 to TRBJ2-2; D call uncertain. This CDR3 has 14 amino acids. The germline CDR1 and CDR2 sequences are SGHVS and FQNEAQ. Trimming took off 5 bases at V and 0 bases at J, with 7 bases between the two ends. The CDR3 sequence: CASSSRPNTGELFF. In DNA form, the CDR3 reads TGTGCCAGCAGCAGTAGACCGAACACCGGGGAGCTGTTTTTT.

This clonotype was seen a handful of times. The chain employs TRBV9 and TRBJ1-1; 8 bases line up with TRBD1. Germline CDR1 reads SGDLS; CDR2 reads YYNGEE. V lost 4 bases, J lost 0 bases, and 8 bases stayed unmatched. This CDR3 is built from 16 residues. The CDR3 sequence is CASSLHSGGLNTEAFF. CDR3 coding DNA: TGTGCCAGCAGCCTTCACTCAGGGGGCTTGAACACTGAAGCTTTCTTT.

The rearrangement uses TRBV11-2 and TRBJ2-5; TRBD1 is a possible D gene (7 bases). Germline CDR1 and CDR2: SGHAT and FQNNGV. V lost 2 bases to trimming and J lost 5 bases, with 15 bases between them. The CDR3 totals 15 residues. CDR3 DNA: TGTGCCAGCAGCTTACAGAGACAGGGAGGCGAGACCCAGTACTTC. This codes for CASSLQRQGGETQYF.

This clonotype was detected a few times. The rearrangement joins TRBV24-1 to TRBJ1-2; TRBD1 might be the D (5 bases). Looked up from germline, CDR1 is KGHDR and CDR2 is SFDVKD. CDR3 length: 14 amino acids. Trimming removed 4 bases at V and 2 bases at J, with 10 bases between. CDR3: CATSDGTVNYGYTF. In nucleotides, the CDR3 is TGTGCCACCAGTGACGGGACCGTAAACTATGGCTACACCTTC.

This rearrangement joins TRBV20-1 to TRBJ2-1; D tentatively reads TRBD1 or TRBD2 (6 bases each). Trimming stripped 5 bases from V and 0 bases from J, with 17 bases between. Germline V gene data show CDR1 as DFQATT and CDR2 as SNEGSKA (reference sequence). The length of the CDR3 is 16 residues. The CDR3 sequence: CSAEPLRGPSYNEQFF. The CDR3 DNA sequence: TGCAGTGCTGAGCCCCTTCGGGGGCCCTCCTACAATGAGCAGTTCTTC.

This clonotype was counted ten times or more. This rearrangement joins TRBV20-1 to TRBJ2-7, with D tentatively TRBD2 (7 bases). The V and J ends lost 6 bases and 6 bases respectively, with 15 bases between them. Germline V gene sequence: CDR1 DFQATT, CDR2 SNEGSKA (reference sequence). CDR3 length equals 12 residues. The CDR3 DNA is TGCAGTGCCGCGACAGGCGGGGGCGAGCAGTACTTC. Its protein product is CSAATGGGEQYF.

The chain has TRBV20-1 and TRBJ2-3; 11 bases align to TRBD2. The CDR3 extends over 16 amino acids. Looked up from germline, CDR1 is DFQATT and CDR2 is SNEGSKA (reference sequence). The V gene end was trimmed by 2 bases and the J gene end by 7 bases; junction bases not matched to a gene: 11. The DNA for the CDR3 is TGCAGTGCTAGAAGCCTTAGCGGGGGGGCTTATAATACGCAGTATTTT. Translation gives CSARSLSGGAYNTQYF.

This clonotype turned up a few times. CDR3 loop: CASREGQGNKETQYF. In DNA, the CDR3 is TGTGCCAGCAGGGAGGGGCAGGGGAACAAAGAGACCCAGTACTTC. The gene calls are TRBV6-6 and TRBJ2-5; the D call may be TRBD1 or TRBD2 (6 bases each). V was shortened by 6 bases and J by 3 bases, with 17 bases between the two germline ends. Germline CDR1 is MNHNY and CDR2 is SVGAGI (reference sequence). This CDR3 has 15 residues.

The V and J genes are TRBV6-5 and TRBJ1-3, with TRBD1 as a possible D gene (6 bases). Germline V gene sequence: CDR1 MNHEY, CDR2 SVGAGI. This CDR3 spans 17 amino acids. Trimming stripped 0 bases from V and 2 bases from J, with 14 bases between. The CDR3 DNA follows: TGTGCCAGCAGTTACTCGACTTCACCAGGGGCTGGAAACACCATATATTTT. It encodes CASSYSTSPGAGNTIYF.

The chain couples TRBV7-2 to TRBJ1-1; the D gene is possibly TRBD1 (6 bases). The CDR3 is 12 amino acids. Germline V gene sequence: CDR1 SGHTA, CDR2 FQGNSA. Deletions cut 6 bases from V and 10 bases from J, with 15 bases between. The CDR3 is CASSPPGAVAFF. The CDR3 nucleotides are TGTGCCAGCAGTCCCCCAGGGGCTGTAGCTTTCTTT.

This clonotype was detected only a few times. The rearrangement joins TRBV4-2 to TRBJ2-3, with D perhaps TRBD1 or TRBD2 (6 bases each). The ends were cut back, 5 bases at V and 0 bases at J, with 15 bases in the middle. Germline assignment: CDR1 LGHNA and CDR2 YNFKEQ. The CDR3 spans 16 residues. The CDR3, as DNA: TGTGCCAGCAGCGGGTTCCGGGGGCATAGCACAGATACGCAGTATTTT. This encodes CASSGFRGHSTDTQYF.

The chain recombines TRBV28 with TRBJ1-5, with D possibly matching TRBD1 (6 bases). Trimming removed 1 base from V and 0 bases from J, with 13 bases in between. Germline V CDR1 and CDR2: MDHEN, SYDVKM. CDR3 length: 17 amino acids. This chain's CDR3 is CASSLSSGDFSNQPQHF. CDR3 coding DNA: TGTGCCAGCAGTTTATCGTCAGGGGATTTTAGCAATCAGCCCCAGCATTTT.

The V gene is TRBV20-1, the J gene TRBJ2-6; D may be TRBD1 or TRBD2 (5 bases each). This CDR3 has 16 amino acids. CDR1 is DFQATT and CDR2 is SNEGSKA in the germline V gene (reference sequence). With 6 bases removed from V and 0 bases from J, the gap between germline ends came to 15 bases. This chain's CDR3 is CSARPGRASGANVLTF. The CDR3 region has the DNA TGCAGTGCCCGCCCGGGGCGGGCCTCTGGGGCCAACGTCCTGACTTTC.